A selection of T cell receptor beta chains follows, all from one sample in a study of blood T cell repertoires in COVID-19. Sequenced by immunoSEQ multiplex PCR; TCRdb stores in-frame clones only, minus some. The repertoire has 110,000 to 150,000 clones, around four fifths of them found once; the top ten carry 6.2%. Sample: PBMCs or T cells enriched from blood (not recorded which). The receptors were gathered from a woman between 35 and 50 years old who had recovered from COVID-19. The CDR3 runs from the conserved cysteine through the conserved F or W. Fields, in order: clone size, V gene, J gene, D gene, CDR3 protein, CDR3 DNA. A D gene is named only where the DNA matches it firmly. Part of the rows lack a size; the others show once, few, many or a class for expanded clones.

>few|TRBV19|TRBJ1-4|TRBD1
CASSIVRTGGNEKLFF
TGTGCCAGTAGTATAGTCCGGACAGGGGGTAATGAAAAACTGTTTTTT
>few|TRBV28|TRBJ2-7|-
CASSSGMRSYEQYF
TGTGCCAGCAGCTCCGGGATGCGCTCCTACGAGCAGTACTTC
>-|TRBV5-1|TRBJ1-4|-
CASSRQGGNEKLFF
TGCGCCAGCAGCCGTCAGGGAGGTAATGAAAAACTGTTTTTT
>-|TRBV6-5|TRBJ1-1|-
CASTYTSGTEAFF
TGTGCCAGCACTTATACATCGGGTACTGAAGCTTTCTTT
>-|TRBV6-5|TRBJ1-1|-
CASSYGRVRNTEAFF
TGTGCCAGCAGTTACGGCAGGGTTCGGAACACTGAAGCTTTCTTT
>-|TRBV27|TRBJ2-5|TRBD1
CASSLDRARETQYF
TGTGCCAGCAGTTTAGACAGGGCCAGGGAGACCCAGTACTTC
>few|TRBV11-2|TRBJ1-1|TRBD1
CASSSIRQGRAEAFF
TGTGCCAGCAGCTCTATCAGACAGGGTAGGGCTGAAGCTTTCTTT
>-|TRBV7-9|TRBJ1-4|-
CASSSGGEELFF
TGTGCCAGCAGCTCTGGGGGCGAGGAACTGTTTTTT
>-|TRBV18|TRBJ2-2|TRBD2
CASSPAASGASRVFF
TGTGCCAGCTCCCCCGCGGCTAGCGGGGCATCTCGGGTGTTTTTT
>-|TRBV19|TRBJ2-1|-
CASSKLRELDNEQFF
TGTGCCAGTAGTAAACTTCGGGAGCTAGACAATGAGCAGTTCTTC
>-|TRBV25-1|TRBJ2-1|TRBD2
CATATSLAGAGNEQFF
TGTGCCACCGCCACCTCTCTCGCGGGAGCAGGGAATGAGCAGTTCTTC
>-|TRBV19|TRBJ2-1|TRBD2
CASNEARGGLNEQFF
TGTGCCAGTAACGAGGCGCGGGGGGGCCTTAATGAGCAGTTCTTC
>-|TRBV19|TRBJ2-7|-
CASSILVGDFYEQYF
TGTGCCAGTAGTATACTTGTCGGGGACTTCTACGAGCAGTACTTC
>-|TRBV9|TRBJ2-7|-
CASSVVAGNYEQYF
TGTGCCAGCAGCGTAGTGGCGGGGAACTACGAGCAGTACTTC
>once|TRBV7-3|TRBJ2-2|-
CASQEEINTGELFF
TGTGCCAGTCAGGAGGAGATCAACACCGGGGAGCTGTTTTTT
>-|TRBV7-9|TRBJ1-2|-
CASSLDPEVDGYTF
TGTGCCAGCAGCTTAGACCCAGAGGTGGATGGCTACACCTTC
>-|TRBV27|TRBJ2-5|-
CASSGTGETQYF
TGTGCCAGCAGTGGTACAGGGGAGACCCAGTACTTC
>-|TRBV5-1|TRBJ2-7|TRBD1
CASSRQGDSYYEQYF
TGCGCCAGCAGCAGACAGGGGGATTCGTACTACGAGCAGTACTTC
>few|TRBV25-1|TRBJ2-1|TRBD1
CATGTGYHEQFF
TGTGCCACCGGGACAGGGTACCATGAGCAGTTCTTC
>once|TRBV27|TRBJ2-1|-
CASNQGHPKLNEQFF
TGTGCCAGCAATCAGGGGCACCCTAAACTTAATGAGCAGTTCTTC
>once|TRBV10-2|TRBJ2-1|TRBD2
CASSIAGGDEQFF
TGCGCCAGCAGTATAGCGGGGGGGGATGAGCAGTTCTTC
>-|TRBV5-1|TRBJ2-7|-
CASRPDPGSYEQYF
TGCGCCAGCAGACCAGACCCAGGATCCTACGAGCAGTACTTC
>-|TRBV7-3|TRBJ2-1|TRBD2
CASSPTSGRAYDEQFF
TGTGCCAGCAGCCCCACTAGCGGGAGGGCCTACGATGAGCAGTTCTTC
>-|TRBV6-4|TRBJ2-3|TRBD2
CASSVQAGITDTQYF
TGTGCCAGCAGTGTTCAAGCGGGAATCACAGATACGCAGTATTTT
>-|TRBV19|TRBJ2-3|-
CASSRARLTDTQYF
TGTGCCAGTAGCCGAGCTAGACTCACAGATACGCAGTATTTT
>few|TRBV18|TRBJ1-2|TRBD1
CASSINQGAQDGYTF
TGTGCCAGCTCAATTAATCAGGGGGCGCAGGATGGCTACACCTTC